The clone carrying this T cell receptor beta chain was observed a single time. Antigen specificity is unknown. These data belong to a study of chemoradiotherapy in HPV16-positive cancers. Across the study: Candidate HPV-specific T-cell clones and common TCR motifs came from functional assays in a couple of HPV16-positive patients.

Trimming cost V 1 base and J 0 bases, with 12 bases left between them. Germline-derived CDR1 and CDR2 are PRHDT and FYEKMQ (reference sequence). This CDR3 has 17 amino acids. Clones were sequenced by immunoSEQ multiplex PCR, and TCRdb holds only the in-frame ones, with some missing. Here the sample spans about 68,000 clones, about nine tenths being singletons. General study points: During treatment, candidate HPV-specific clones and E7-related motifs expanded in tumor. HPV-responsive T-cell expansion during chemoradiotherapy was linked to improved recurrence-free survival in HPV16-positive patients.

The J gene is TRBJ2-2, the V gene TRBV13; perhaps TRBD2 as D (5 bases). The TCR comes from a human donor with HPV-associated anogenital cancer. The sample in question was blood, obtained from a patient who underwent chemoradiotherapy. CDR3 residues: CASSLDPNSANTGELFF. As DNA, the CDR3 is TGTGCCAGCAGCTTAGACCCGAATAGCGCGAACACCGGGGAGCTGTTTTTT.